A single sample is the source of the 2 T cell receptor beta chains below, sequenced in a study of metastatic and nonmetastatic thyroid tumors. Using MiXCR, TCRdb re-called clones from the PCR reads. The table lists about 23,000 clones, about 30% of them singletons, with roughly 5.9% in the top ten. Before thyroid surgery, none of the patients had received any treatment. Sequencing was performed on tumor tissue. These receptors were taken from a female donor with papillary thyroid cancer or a benign thyroid nodule (not recorded which). Some clones in this sample may be carry-over from other donors' samples.

This clone was seen ten or more times. The chain joins TRBV7-9 to TRBJ1-1, with 9 bases matching TRBD1. CDR1 is SEHNR and CDR2 is FQNEAQ in the germline V gene (reference sequence). J gave up 1 base and V 2 bases, and 2 bases lay outside the gene matches. The CDR3 contains 15 residues. CDR3 amino acids: CASSLRQGGNTEAFF. CDR3 DNA: TGTGCCAGCAGCTTAAGACAGGGGGGGAACACTGAAGCTTTCTTT.

V and J are TRBV5-4 and TRBJ1-5; D is ambiguous. CDR3 length: 14 residues. The germline V gene has CDR1 SGHNT and CDR2 YYREEE (reference sequence). Trimming left V 4 bases short and J 6 bases short, with 14 bases between. The CDR3 DNA reads as TGTGCCAGCAGCCTTGGAGGGTCAGGTCAGCCCCAGCATTTT. It translates to CASSLGGSGQPQHF.